Below are 32 T cell receptor beta chains sequenced from a single sample in a study of vaccination and CD4 T cells after COVID-19. CD4+ T cells that had been cultured provided DNA sequenced with the Oncomine TCR Beta short-read assay. MiXCR, run by TCRdb on the PCR reads, gives a single entry per CDR3 protein. The sample contains around 21,000 distinct CDR3 sequences, 60% of which appear only once. Treatment specified: roughly 10-day PBMC culture with coronavirus spike peptide pools or control peptides (ViraFEST assay). Their antigen targets remain unknown. Here the sequenced sample was CD4+ T cells from blood, cultured in vitro, taken after SARS-CoV-2 vaccination. The source is a human donor who had recovered from COVID-19.

The rearrangement joins TRBV28 to TRBJ2-5, with D maybe TRBD1 (8 bases). Deletions cut 3 bases from V and 10 bases from J, with 24 bases between. Germline values: CDR1 MDHEN, CDR2 SYDVKM. The CDR3 runs 16 residues. Here the CDR3 reads CASSLTQGAGESSQYF. The CDR3 DNA reads TGTGCCAGCAGTTTGACTCAGGGGGCGGGGGAAAGTAGCCAGTACTTC.

This clonotype has only one observation. The CDR3 DNA is TGCGCCAGCAGTGGGCTAGACTATGAGCAGTTCTTC. Its translation: CASSGLDYEQFF. This sequence joins TRBV10-2 and TRBJ2-1; D gene uncertain. Germline V CDR1 and CDR2: WSHSY, SAAADI. The V end lost 4 bases, the J end lost 8 bases, and 9 bases lay between the germline ends. The CDR3 contains 12 residues.

The chain has TRBV27 and TRBJ2-2, with a possible D match to TRBD1 (6 bases). Germline V gene sequence: CDR1 MNHEY, CDR2 SMNVEV (reference sequence). Trimming cost V 5 bases and J 0 bases, with 13 bases left between them. This CDR3 is 16 amino acids long. The CDR3 nucleotides are TGTGCCAGCAGTCCGTCCTACAGGGCGAACACCGGGGAGCTGTTTTTT. Its translation is CASSPSYRANTGELFF.

In this sample, this clonotype turned up a few times. This chain links TRBV6-2 or TRBV6-3 with TRBJ2-4; TRBD1 is a possible D gene (6 bases). V lost 0 bases to trimming and J lost 8 bases, with 14 bases between them. CDR3 length equals 15 residues. CDR1 MNHEY and CDR2 SVGEGT come from the germline V gene. DNA of the CDR3: TGTGCCAGCAGTTACTCGGGGGCTCGCCATTACATTCAGTACTTC. This gives the protein CASSYSGARHYIQYF.

The chain has TRBV30 and TRBJ2-2; unclear D gene. The CDR3 covers 13 residues. The ends were cut back, 8 bases at V and 4 bases at J, with 14 bases in the middle. Germline assignment: CDR1 GTSNPN and CDR2 SVGIG (reference sequence). DNA for the CDR3: TGTGCCCTGTCCATATCGGGCACCGGGGAGCTGTTTTTT. Its protein is CALSISGTGELFF.

The rearrangement joins TRBV7-2 to TRBJ2-7; no clear D gene. Trimming removed 2 bases at V and 2 bases at J, with 4 bases between. Germline CDR1 is SGHTA and CDR2 is FQGNSA. CDR3 length: 12 residues. CDR3 coding DNA: TGTGCCAGCAGCTTAACAACCTACGAGCAGTACTTC. It specifies CASSLTTYEQYF.

This clonotype turned up a few times. The chain is built from TRBV6-5 and TRBJ2-5; either TRBD1 or TRBD2 may fit D (6 bases each). CDR3 length equals 15 residues. V was trimmed by 4 bases and J by 4 bases, leaving 16 bases between them. Germline assignment: CDR1 MNHEY and CDR2 SVGAGI. The CDR3, as DNA: TGTGCCAGCAGTTCCGGGGGCAGGGGTGGAGAGACCCAGTACTTC. It encodes CASSSGGRGGETQYF.

This clonotype showed up just a few times. This chain uses TRBV7-3 with TRBJ2-2, with a possible D match to TRBD2 (6 bases). Per the germline V gene, CDR1 is SGHTA and CDR2 is FQGTGA. There are 13 residues in the CDR3. Trimming stripped 5 bases from V and 7 bases from J, with 11 bases between. CDR3 sequence: CASSRLGGGELFF. CDR3 sequence (DNA): TGTGCCAGCAGCCGACTGGGGGGCGGGGAGCTGTTTTTT.

The V and J genes are TRBV30 and TRBJ2-7, with D tentatively TRBD2 (6 bases). The CDR3 extends over 15 amino acids. V was clipped by 2 bases and J by 0 bases, with 14 bases between them. Germline V gene lookup returns CDR1 GTSNPN and CDR2 SVGIG (reference sequence). The CDR3 region has the DNA TGTGCCTGGAGTAAGCGGAGGGTAGACTCCTACGAGCAGTACTTC. Translated: CAWSKRRVDSYEQYF.

The chain links TRBV20-1 to TRBJ1-1, with 12 bases aligning to TRBD1. Germline CDR1 DFQATT, CDR2 SNEGSKA (reference sequence). CDR3 size: 14 residues. In DNA, the CDR3 is TGCAGCTCTGGGGACAGGGGGCTGGGCACTGAAGCTTTCTTT. Protein: CSSGDRGLGTEAFF.

The chain is built from TRBV4-1 and TRBJ1-5, with a weak D call TRBD1 (5 bases). The CDR3 totals 17 residues. V was shortened by 1 base and J by 6 bases, with 19 bases between the two germline ends. CDR1 is MGHRA and CDR2 is YSYEKL in the germline V gene. Here the CDR3 reads CASSQGPGLEKGQPQHF. The CDR3, as DNA: TGCGCCAGCAGCCAAGGTCCAGGGCTCGAGAAGGGTCAGCCCCAGCATTTT.

The V and J genes are TRBV5-1 and TRBJ2-7; TRBD2 matches 10 bases. V gave up 2 bases and J gave up 7 bases; unmatched junction bases: 12. This CDR3 has 16 amino acids. CDR1 and CDR2 from the germline V gene are SGHRS and YFSETQ. The CDR3 DNA sequence: TGCGCCAGCAGCTTAGAAGTCAGGGCTAGCGGGAGAGAGCAGTACTTC. Translation: CASSLEVRASGREQYF.

The sample holds a few counts of this clonotype. J is TRBJ1-1 and V is TRBV7-9; tentatively, D is TRBD1 (6 bases). Trimming cost V 1 base and J 5 bases, with 11 bases left between them. Germline loops: CDR1 SEHNR, CDR2 FQNEAQ (reference sequence). This CDR3 has 14 amino acids. The chain's CDR3 is CASSLGGPGTEAFF. The CDR3 nucleotides are TGTGCCAGCAGCTTAGGGGGGCCGGGGACTGAAGCTTTCTTT.

V and J are TRBV6-2 or TRBV6-3 and TRBJ2-2; TRBD2 is a possible D gene (6 bases). There are 17 residues in the CDR3. Germline CDR1 reads MNHEY; CDR2 reads SVGEGT. Trimming pared 2 bases from V and 4 bases from J, leaving 17 bases between. The CDR3, as DNA: TGTGCCAGCAGTTACGCCAGGGCGGACTACCTCACCGGGGAGCTGTTTTTT. Its protein is CASSYARADYLTGELFF.

The chain is built from TRBV24-1 and TRBJ2-5; D is undetermined. With 9 bases removed from V and 4 bases from J, the gap between germline ends came to 8 bases. This CDR3 spans 11 amino acids. Germline V gives CDR1 KGHDR, CDR2 SFDVKD. This CDR3 is CATSWGETQYF. CDR3 nucleotide sequence: TGTGCCACCTCATGGGGAGAGACCCAGTACTTC.

The CDR3 DNA is TGTGCCAGCAGTACGCTACAGGGGAATGTTGAGCCCCAGCATTTT. This translates into CASSTLQGNVEPQHF. The chain employs TRBV6-1 and TRBJ1-5, with 7 bases aligning to TRBD1. CDR1 is MNHNS and CDR2 is SASEGT in the germline V gene. This CDR3 spans 15 amino acids. V lost 5 bases, J lost 8 bases, and 12 bases stayed unmatched.

The chain carries TRBV6-1 and TRBJ1-5, with D perhaps matching TRBD1 (6 bases). The germline gives CDR1 MNHNS, CDR2 SASEGT. The V gene lost 9 bases and the J gene lost 0 bases, with 12 bases spanning the gap. This CDR3 region has 14 residues. The CDR3 coding sequence is TGTGCCAGTAGACAGGAAACTAGCAATCAGCCCCAGCATTTT. Encoded protein: CASRQETSNQPQHF.

The chain uses TRBV6-2 or TRBV6-3 and TRBJ1-1; D perhaps matches TRBD1 (5 bases). Germline V lookup: CDR1 MNHEY, CDR2 SVGEGT. This CDR3 region has 18 residues. Trimming took 0 bases from V and 6 from J, leaving 23 bases between them. In DNA, the CDR3 is TGTGCCAGCAGTTACTCGATGAAAGCCAGGGTTGAATACGCTGAAGCTTTCTTT. This gives the protein CASSYSMKARVEYAEAFF.

This clonotype has more than one count but fewer than ten. The chain joins TRBV9 to TRBJ1-2, with D possibly being TRBD1 (5 bases). CDR1 and CDR2 (germline): SGDLS, YYNGEE. The length of the CDR3 is 14 residues. V gave up 5 bases and J gave up 2 bases, with 13 bases separating them. CDR3 region: CASSLRDANYGYTF. CDR3 in DNA: TGTGCCAGCAGTCTCCGGGACGCCAACTATGGCTACACCTTC.

V gene TRBV6-1 combines with J gene TRBJ2-5; no clear D. The CDR3 consists of 11 residues. The V and J ends lost 5 bases and 4 bases respectively, with 5 bases between them. In germline, CDR1 is MNHNS, CDR2 SASEGT. The CDR3 DNA reads as TGTGCCAGCAGTCCCGGAGAGACCCAGTACTTC. Translated, it gives CASSPGETQYF.

This clonotype was counted a few times. The V and J genes are TRBV7-2 and TRBJ1-2; TRBD1 agrees at 7 bases. The CDR3 runs to 13 residues. J was trimmed by 4 bases and V by 5 bases; bases with no gene match: 4. The germline CDR1 and CDR2 sequences are SGHTA and FQGNSA. CDR3 sequence reads: CASSATGSYGYTF. DNA for the CDR3: TGTGCCAGCAGCGCGACAGGGTCCTATGGCTACACCTTC.

The rearrangement joins TRBV19 to TRBJ2-3; 10 nucleotides match TRBD1. CDR1 and CDR2 from the germline V gene are LNHDA and SQIVND (reference sequence). CDR3 length equals 14 residues. Trimming took 3 bases from V and 10 from J; bases not matched to a gene: 7. CDR3 in amino acids: CASSMGTGVVAQYF. CDR3 nucleotide sequence: TGTGCCAGTAGTATGGGGACAGGGGTGGTTGCGCAGTATTTT.

The J gene is TRBJ2-7, the V gene TRBV12-3 or TRBV12-4, with D possibly matching TRBD2 (5 bases). The V and J ends lost 6 bases and 6 bases respectively, with 18 bases between them. This CDR3 is 14 amino acids long. CDR3 bases: TGTGCCAGCAGCTCAACTCTAGCAAACGGCGAGCAGTACTTC. It specifies CASSSTLANGEQYF.

This clonotype turned up a few times. V usage is TRBV7-3 and J usage is TRBJ1-2; 7 positions match TRBD1. Germline CDR1 and CDR2: SGHTA and FQGTGA. The CDR3 length is 13 residues. V shed 2 bases and J 6 bases; nucleotides not matched to a gene: 3. The CDR3 DNA reads as TGTGCCAGCAGCTTAGTACAGGGGCATGGCTACACCTTC. Translated: CASSLVQGHGYTF.

This clonotype was detected only a few times. The chain joins TRBV28 to TRBJ2-3, with D possibly being TRBD2 (6 bases). Germline V gene data show CDR1 as MDHEN and CDR2 as SYDVKM. Trimming stripped 5 bases from V and 0 bases from J, with 18 bases between. This CDR3 contains 17 residues. The CDR3 loop is CASSPWGGTSSTDTQYF. As DNA, the CDR3 is TGTGCCAGCAGTCCCTGGGGCGGGACCTCTAGCACAGATACGCAGTATTTT. Full variable domain (missing parts from reference TRBV28 and TRBJ2-3): DVKVTQSSRYLVKRTGEKVFLECVQDMDHENMFWYRQDPGLGLRLIYFSYDVKMKEKGDIPEGYSVSREKKERFSLILESASTNQTSMYLCASSPWGGTSSTDTQYFGPGTRLTVL.

This clonotype was detected once. The chain joins TRBV29-1 to TRBJ1-2; D unclear. The ends were cut back, 4 bases at V and 8 bases at J, with 14 bases in the middle. Germline V lookup: CDR1 SQVTM, CDR2 ANQGSEA. This CDR3 is built from 12 residues. CDR3 protein: CSVGTAYGGYTF. The CDR3, as DNA: TGCAGCGTTGGAACCGCTTATGGGGGCTACACCTTC.

The CDR3, as DNA: TGTGCCAGCAGCGTAACTAGCGGGAGCCCCTACGAGCAGTACTTC. Residues: CASSVTSGSPYEQYF. V and J are TRBV7-2 and TRBJ2-7, with 11 bases fitting TRBD2. The CDR3 sequence is 15 residues long. The germline V gene has CDR1 SGHTA and CDR2 FQGNSA. V lost 5 bases, J lost 2 bases, and 5 bases stayed unmatched.

The chain uses TRBV19 and TRBJ1-6; no firm D call. Germline V gene sequence: CDR1 LNHDA, CDR2 SQIVND (reference sequence). This CDR3 is built from 14 residues. The ends were cut back, 3 bases at V and 11 bases at J, with 14 bases in the middle. CDR3 amino acids: CASSIRAEGTPLHF. CDR3 DNA sequence: TGTGCCAGTAGTATCCGAGCGGAGGGAACACCCCTCCACTTT.

V gene TRBV7-6 combines with J gene TRBJ2-1; 16 bases agree with TRBD2. CDR3 length: 20 amino acids. The J segment lost 7 bases and the V segment lost 7 bases, leaving 19 bases of the junction unmatched. Germline values: CDR1 SGHVS, CDR2 FNYEAQ. The DNA for the CDR3 is TGTGCCAGCATCCCCAGGGGACTAGCGGGAGGGCCCTTCTCCCGGAATGAGCAGTTCTTC. Protein: CASIPRGLAGGPFSRNEQFF. The full variable domain, its missing parts supplied by reference TRBV7-6 and TRBJ2-1, is GAGVSQSPRYKVTKRGQDVALRCDPISGHVSLYWYRQALGQGPEFLTYFNYEAQQDKSGLPNDRFSAERPEGSISTLTIQRTEQRDSAMYRCASIPRGLAGGPFSRNEQFFGPGTRLTVL.

This clonotype was counted once. The V and J genes are TRBV2 and TRBJ2-7, with D perhaps TRBD1 (5 bases). This CDR3 is built from 13 residues. The V and J ends lost 6 bases and 6 bases respectively, with 15 bases between them. Germline values: CDR1 SNHLY, CDR2 FYNNEI. CDR3 amino acids: CASRTFQGAEQYF. CDR3 in DNA: TGTGCCAGCAGGACCTTCCAGGGCGCCGAGCAGTACTTC.

This sequence joins TRBV24-1 and TRBJ2-1; TRBD2 is a possible D gene (6 bases). Trimming removed 3 bases at V and 5 bases at J, with 16 bases between. The germline CDR1 and CDR2 sequences are KGHDR and SFDVKD. The length of the CDR3 is 16 residues. CDR3 region: CATSDPGTEFHNEQFF. The CDR3 DNA reads as TGTGCCACCAGTGATCCCGGGACTGAATTTCACAATGAGCAGTTCTTC.

This clonotype was seen a handful of times. This chain joins TRBV10-3 and TRBJ1-1; possible D gene TRBD1, 6 bases. Germline V gives CDR1 ENHRY, CDR2 SYGVKD. This CDR3 comprises 13 residues. Between the trimmed V and J ends, which lost 3 bases and 3 bases, there was a span of 8 bases. The CDR3 loop reads CAISEGGYTEAFF. In DNA, the CDR3 is TGTGCCATCAGTGAAGGGGGTTACACTGAAGCTTTCTTT.